This TCR beta chain was profiled in a study of shared clonotypes between healthy human individuals. The repertoire was sequenced with immunoSEQ multiplex PCR; TCRdb's copy has only in-frame clones and lacks some. The sample holds about 2.3 million clones, 80% to 95% seen once. The CDR3 contains 14 residues. In germline, CDR1 is MNHEY, CDR2 SVGAGI. Trimming stripped 2 bases from V and 2 bases from J, with 9 bases between. The sequenced material came from naive CD4+ T cells from PBMCs. Regarding subset: CD45RA+ positively selected. The chain couples TRBV6-5 to TRBJ1-2, with a weak D call TRBD1 (5 bases). This sequence originates from a man aged 18 to 30 in good health. Some clones in this sample may be carry-over from other donors' samples. CDR3 coding DNA: TGTGCCAGCAGTTACCGGGAGGGGAACTATGGCTACACCTTC. It translates to CASSYREGNYGYTF.